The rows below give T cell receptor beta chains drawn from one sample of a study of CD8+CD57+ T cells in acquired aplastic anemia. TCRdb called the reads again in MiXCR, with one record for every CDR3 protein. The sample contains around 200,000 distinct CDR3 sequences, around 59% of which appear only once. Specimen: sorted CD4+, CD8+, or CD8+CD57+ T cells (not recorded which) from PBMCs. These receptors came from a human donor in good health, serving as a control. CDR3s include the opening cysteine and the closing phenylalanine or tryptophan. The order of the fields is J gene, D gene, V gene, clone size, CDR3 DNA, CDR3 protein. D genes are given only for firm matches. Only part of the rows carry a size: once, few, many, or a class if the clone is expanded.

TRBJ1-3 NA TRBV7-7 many TGTGCTAGCAGCCCTTCGTCGGGAAACACCATATATTTT CASSPSSGNTIYF
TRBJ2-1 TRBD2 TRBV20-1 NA TGCAGTGCAAGGTCTAGCGGGGGGGGATTTAAGGATGAGCAGTTCTTC CSARSSGGGFKDEQFF
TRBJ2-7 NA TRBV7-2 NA TGTGCCAGCAGCTTGGTGGGGACCTCGACCTACGAGCAGTACTTC CASSLVGTSTYEQYF
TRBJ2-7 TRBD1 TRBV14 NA TGTGCCAGCAGCCGCCAGACAGGGAACGAGCAGTACTTC CASSRQTGNEQYF
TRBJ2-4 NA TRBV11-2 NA TGTGCCAGCAGCTTGGGGACATGGAACATTCAGTACTTC CASSLGTWNIQYF
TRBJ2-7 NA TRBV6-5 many TGTGCCAGCAGTTACTCCGCCCGGAAATCTTACGAGCAGTACTTC CASSYSARKSYEQYF
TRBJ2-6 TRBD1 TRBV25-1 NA TGTGCCAGCAGTGAATCAGGGGGCGGTGGGGCCAACGTCCTGACTTTC CASSESGGGGANVLTF
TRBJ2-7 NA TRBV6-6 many TGTGCCAGCAGTTACGACCGGGAATTTGCTTACTACGAGCAGTACTTC CASSYDREFAYYEQYF
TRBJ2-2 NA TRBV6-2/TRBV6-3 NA TGTGCCAGCTGTCCCTTATTACCCACCGGGGAGCTGTTTTTT CASCPLLPTGELFF
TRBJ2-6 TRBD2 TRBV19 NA TGTGCCAGTACCAAGCTTAGCGGGGGCAACGTCCTGACTTTC CASTKLSGGNVLTF
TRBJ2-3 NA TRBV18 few TGTGCCAGCTCACGTACAGGGGGGGGCACAGATACGCAGTATTTT CASSRTGGGTDTQYF
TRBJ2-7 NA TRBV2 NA TGTGCCAGCAGTCCCCGTGAGAGCGGATTCTACGAGCAGTACTTC CASSPRESGFYEQYF
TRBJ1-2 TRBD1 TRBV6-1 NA TGTGCCAGCAGTTACTCCGGGACAGGGGTCCATGGCTACACCTTC CASSYSGTGVHGYTF
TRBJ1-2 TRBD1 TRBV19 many TGTGCCAGTAGTCCTCAGGGGGCCTCTAACTATGGCTACACCTTC CASSPQGASNYGYTF
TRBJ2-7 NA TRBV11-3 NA TGTGCCAGCAGCTTTGGGGTCGTCGGCGTGGAGGGGGTCGAGCAGTACTTC CASSFGVVGVEGVEQYF
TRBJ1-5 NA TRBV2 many TGTGCCAGCAGGCTACAGGGCAATCAGCCCCAGCATTTT CASRLQGNQPQHF
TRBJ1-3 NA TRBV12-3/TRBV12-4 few TGTGCCAGCAGGTTCGGCCGGGTCCGCGCCGGAAACACCATATATTTT CASRFGRVRAGNTIYF
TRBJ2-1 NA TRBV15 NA TGTGCCACCAGCAGAGACGGGAGCGGGTACAATGAGCAGTTCTTC CATSRDGSGYNEQFF
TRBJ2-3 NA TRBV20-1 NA TGCAGTGCTACTAAAGGGGGGGCGAGCACAGATACGCAGTATTTT CSATKGGASTDTQYF
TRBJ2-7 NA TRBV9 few TGTGCCAGCAGCGTCGGGCTAGCTGACTACGAGCAGTACTTC CASSVGLADYEQYF
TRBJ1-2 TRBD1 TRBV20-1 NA TGCAGTGCGATCCACCGGGGACAGGGCTCTAACTATGGCTACACCTTC CSAIHRGQGSNYGYTF
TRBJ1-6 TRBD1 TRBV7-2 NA TGTGCCAGCAGTCCTGACAGGGCTGGTTCACCCCTCCACTTT CASSPDRAGSPLHF
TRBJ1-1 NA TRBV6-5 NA TGTGCCAGCAGTGAACAGAGGGGCCGACAAGCTTTCTTT CASSEQRGRQAFF
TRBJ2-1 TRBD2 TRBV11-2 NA TGTGCCAGCGGCCCGCGGGGGAGCTCCTACAATGAGCAGTTCTTC CASGPRGSSYNEQFF
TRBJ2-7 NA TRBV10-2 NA TGCGCCAGCAGTGAGTCGTATCGGGTGAAAGACTACGAGCAGTACTTC CASSESYRVKDYEQYF
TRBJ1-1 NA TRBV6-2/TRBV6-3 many TGTGCCAGCAGGCCCTCGGGACCGCCTGAAGCTTTCTTT CASRPSGPPEAFF
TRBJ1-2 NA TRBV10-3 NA TGTGCCATCAGGAATGGACTCTATGGCTACACCTTC CAIRNGLYGYTF